There are a few counts of the clone carrying this T cell receptor (beta chain). The sample contains more than one DNA sequence encoding this CDR3. The record originates from a study of blood T cell repertoires in COVID-19. Study at large: Whether acute or convalescent, the COVID-19 samples came from the United States, Italy and Spain. From T cells, B-cell-depleted T cells, or PBMCs came the material, which was cDNA or gDNA.

Data came from immunoSEQ multiplex PCR; TCRdb stores just in-frame clones and leaves some out. The sample shows roughly 200,000 clones, roughly 89% of them seen only once. This sequence was found in a man in his fifties or sixties who had recovered from COVID-19. The sequenced material came from peripheral blood.

The CDR3 region is CASSERGTEAFF. The CDR3 DNA sequence: TGTGCCAGCAGTGAAAGGGGTACTGAAGCTTTCTTT. The chain links TRBV25-1 to TRBJ1-1; possibly TRBD1 for D (5 bases). Germline V CDR1 and CDR2: MGHDK, SYGVNS. The V and J ends lost 2 bases and 5 bases respectively, with 6 bases between them. The CDR3 extends over 12 amino acids.